The present T cell receptor (beta chain) was sequenced within a study of tumor-infiltrating lymphocytes in primary liver carcinoma. Comment on this clonotype: Its specificity is unknown.

Trimming shortened V by 4 bases and J by 5 bases, and 12 bases separated the two germline ends. Germline V gives CDR1 MNHNS, CDR2 SASEGT. The CDR3 has 13 amino acids. TCR beta cDNA was reverse-transcribed from approximately 0.45 ug of total RNA. The reaction used a constant-region primer and ProtoScript II reverse transcriptase. Three nested multiplex PCR rounds, a slightly modified ARM-PCR, produced the libraries for TCR beta. The opening two PCR rounds, 10 cycles each, paired TRBV1-TRBV30 forward primers with a C-beta reverse primer. TCRdb redid the calling of the multiplex PCR reads with MiXCR, one entry per CDR3 protein. The sample carries 150,000 to 200,000 distinct CDR3 sequences, about 82% recorded once. Without any cell sorting, about 20-32 mg of bulk tissue yielded co-extracted RNA and DNA. Study outcomes and limitations: All five tumor regions shared only about 7.5-24% of top clones.

The receptor was derived from a man aged 35 to 55 with primary liver carcinoma and hepatitis B virus infection. The V gene is TRBV6-1, the J gene TRBJ2-7, with D maybe TRBD2 (7 bases). The sample consisted of tumor tissue from primary liver carcinoma. The CDR3 region has the DNA TGTGCCAGCAGTGGGGAGGGGGTGGACGAGCAGTACTTC. It codes for CASSGEGVDEQYF.